The 30 T cell receptor beta chains below were found in one sample sequenced in a study of blood T cell repertoires in COVID-19. Profiling relied on immunoSEQ multiplex PCR, and the TCRdb table lists in-frame clones only, not all of them. The sample records fewer than 250,000 clones, approximately 86% being singletons. The specimen was peripheral blood. These receptors originate from a human donor in a cohort sampled during active COVID-19.

This rearrangement joins TRBV2 to TRBJ1-4; D gene uncertain. Trimming pared 9 bases from V and 0 bases from J, leaving 17 bases between. CDR3 length: 16 amino acids. Germline assignment: CDR1 SNHLY and CDR2 FYNNEI. This CDR3 reads CASTPGVGATNEKLFF. The CDR3 nucleotides read TGTGCCAGTACTCCTGGGGTGGGAGCAACTAATGAAAAACTGTTTTTT.

This sequence joins TRBV4-2 and TRBJ1-4, with 9 bases that match TRBD1. CDR3 length: 17 amino acids. V shed 2 bases and J 7 bases; nucleotides not matched to a gene: 11. CDR1 is LGHNA, CDR2 YNFKEQ, per germline. The CDR3 here is CASSQNPGQGGGEKLFF. The CDR3 coding sequence is TGTGCCAGCAGCCAAAACCCGGGACAGGGCGGTGGTGAAAAACTGTTTTTT.

This rearrangement joins TRBV11-2 to TRBJ2-5, with 11 bases that match TRBD1. Trimming at V came to 1 base and at J to 2 bases, leaving 0 bases not matched to a gene. The CDR3 contains 15 residues. The germline V gene encodes CDR1 SGHAT and CDR2 FQNNGV. The CDR3 nucleotides are TGTGCCAGCAGCTTAGGGGACAGGGGGCAAGAGACCCAGTACTTC. Amino acid sequence: CASSLGDRGQETQYF.

This chain links TRBV10-2 with TRBJ1-2; 7 bases agree with TRBD1. Per the germline V gene, CDR1 is WSHSY and CDR2 is SAAADI. This CDR3 is 14 amino acids long. V lost 6 bases to trimming and J lost 3 bases; unmatched junction nucleotides: 7. The CDR3 spells CASRPGQIDYGYTF. The CDR3, as DNA: TGCGCCAGCAGACCGGGACAGATAGACTATGGCTACACCTTC.

The chain combines TRBV7-2 with TRBJ1-6, with D hard to call. Germline CDR1 is SGHTA and CDR2 is FQGNSA. The CDR3 runs 14 residues. Trimming took 8 bases from V and 4 from J, leaving 12 bases between them. CDR3 nucleotides: TGTGCCAGCTTACCCAGCGGATATAATTCACCCCTCCACTTT. Translated, it gives CASLPSGYNSPLHF.

This chain uses TRBV29-1 with TRBJ2-7; a possible D gene is TRBD2 (7 bases). The CDR3 length is 15 residues. Germline-derived CDR1 and CDR2 are SQVTM and ANQGSEA. The germline V and J ends were trimmed by 6 bases and 1 base, with 19 bases remaining between them. Written as DNA, the CDR3 is TGCAGCGTCAGAACGGGGAGGGGGATATCCTACGAGCAGTACTTC. It codes for CSVRTGRGISYEQYF.

The chain combines TRBV6-5 with TRBJ1-1, with 7 bases aligning to TRBD1. This CDR3 comprises 14 residues. CDR1 and CDR2 (germline): MNHEY, SVGAGI. The J segment lost 6 bases and the V segment lost 0 bases, leaving 4 bases of the junction unmatched. This CDR3 is CASSYSTQGAEAFF. As DNA, the CDR3 is TGTGCCAGCAGTTACTCGACGCAGGGGGCTGAAGCTTTCTTT.

The rearrangement joins TRBV24-1 to TRBJ2-1, with 7 nucleotides matching TRBD2. The CDR3 contains 17 residues. The V and J ends lost 2 bases and 5 bases, in that order; junction bases with no gene match: 11. Looked up from germline, CDR1 is KGHDR and CDR2 is SFDVKD. CDR3 in amino acids: CATSDSFQSGNNNEQFF. DNA of the CDR3: TGTGCCACCAGTGATTCATTTCAGAGCGGGAATAACAATGAGCAGTTCTTC.

The chain carries TRBV5-1 and TRBJ2-3; the D gene is possibly TRBD2 (6 bases). V gave up 0 bases and J gave up 6 bases, with 8 bases separating them. The CDR3 has 13 residues. CDR1 is SGHRS, CDR2 YFSETQ, per germline. The CDR3 is CASSLARGDTQYF. CDR3 coding DNA: TGCGCCAGCAGCTTGGCCCGGGGGGATACGCAGTATTTT.

The J gene is TRBJ1-1, the V gene TRBV9, with D possibly TRBD1 on 5 matching bases. The germline CDR1 and CDR2 sequences are SGDLS and YYNGEE. V dropped 1 base and J dropped 6 bases, with 10 bases sitting between them. The CDR3 has 13 amino acids. CDR3 DNA: TGTGCCAGCAGCGTACTTGGGGGGGCTGAAGCTTTCTTT. Encoded protein: CASSVLGGAEAFF. Full variable domain (rest looked up from reference TRBV9 and TRBJ1-1): DSGVTQTPKHLITATGQRVTLRCSPRSGDLSVYWYQQSLDQGLQFLIQYYNGEERAKGNILERFSAQQFPDLHSELNLSSLELGDSALYFCASSVLGGAEAFFGQGTRLTVV.

This clone was seen only a few times. The chain combines TRBV5-1 with TRBJ2-2; 7 bases are shared with TRBD1. CDR1 and CDR2 (germline): SGHRS, YFSETQ. The CDR3 contains 13 residues. Losses at the gene ends were 4 bases for V and 4 bases for J; bases not matched to a gene: 1. CDR3 region: CASSRDSTGELFF. The DNA for the CDR3 is TGCGCCAGCAGCAGGGACAGCACCGGGGAGCTGTTTTTT.

The V and J genes are TRBV24-1 and TRBJ2-2, with D possibly matching TRBD1 (5 bases). Germline CDR1 is KGHDR and CDR2 is SFDVKD. Trimming cost V 6 bases and J 2 bases, with 12 bases left between them. CDR3 length: 15 residues. CDR3 amino acids: CATSKGALNTGELFF. The DNA of the CDR3 is TGTGCCACCAGTAAAGGGGCTCTTAACACCGGGGAGCTGTTTTTT.

The chain combines TRBV9 with TRBJ2-1; D is perhaps TRBD2 (6 bases). The CDR3 consists of 18 residues. V was pared by 1 base and J by 0 bases, with 17 bases between. CDR1 is SGDLS, CDR2 YYNGEE, per germline. CDR3 sequence (DNA): TGTGCCAGCAGCGTATCGGGGGACCCCTTAAGCTCCTACAATGAGCAGTTCTTC. This gives the protein CASSVSGDPLSSYNEQFF.

The gene calls are TRBV30 and TRBJ2-7, with D maybe TRBD2 (6 bases). This CDR3 region has 18 residues. Germline V gives CDR1 GTSNPN, CDR2 SVGIG (reference sequence). Between the trimmed V and J ends, which lost 0 bases and 1 base, there was a span of 22 bases. The CDR3: CAWSVHAQGYGLSYEQYF. The CDR3 DNA sequence: TGTGCCTGGAGTGTACACGCGCAAGGGTACGGACTATCCTACGAGCAGTACTTC.

V is TRBV5-1 and J is TRBJ2-1; TRBD2 agrees at 12 bases. CDR1 is SGHRS and CDR2 is YFSETQ in the germline V gene. The CDR3 is 16 residues long. V was clipped by 4 bases and J by 7 bases; unmatched bases: 9. The CDR3 region has the DNA TGCGCCAGCAGCCGTAGACTAGCGGGAGAGGGAAATGAGCAGTTCTTC. It is translated as CASSRRLAGEGNEQFF.

This clone has more than one count but fewer than ten. This rearrangement joins TRBV27 to TRBJ2-3, with 8 bases matching TRBD1. CDR1 MNHEY and CDR2 SMNVEV come from the germline V gene (reference sequence). Losses at the gene ends were 6 bases for V and 1 base for J; bases not matched to a gene: 15. The CDR3 spans 18 residues. CDR3 DNA: TGTGCCAGCAGACCCGGACCGGGACAGGAACACCGCACAGATACGCAGTATTTT. Translated: CASRPGPGQEHRTDTQYF.

The V and J genes are TRBV27 and TRBJ2-1; 7 bases fit TRBD2. The germline V gene has CDR1 MNHEY and CDR2 SMNVEV (reference sequence). V shed 5 bases, J shed 8 bases, and the junction held 15 bases outside the gene matches. The length of the CDR3 is 16 residues. CDR3 in DNA: TGTGCCAGCAGTCCACACGGACTAGTGTCCAAGGATGAGCAGTTCTTC. Translation gives CASSPHGLVSKDEQFF.

This chain joins TRBV24-1 and TRBJ1-5; D may be TRBD1 (5 bases). Germline values: CDR1 KGHDR, CDR2 SFDVKD. Trimming took 11 bases from V and 4 from J, leaving 14 bases between them. The CDR3 runs to 13 residues. DNA of the CDR3: TGTGCCAAAGGGACTGAGGATAATCAGCCCCAGCATTTT. It yields the protein CAKGTEDNQPQHF.

This chain connects TRBV30 to TRBJ1-4; no clear D. The ends were cut back, 0 bases at V and 7 bases at J, with 9 bases in the middle. The CDR3 is 13 residues long. Looked up from germline, CDR1 is GTSNPN and CDR2 is SVGIG (reference sequence). The CDR3 sequence: CAWSVRRGEKLFF. In DNA form, the CDR3 reads TGTGCCTGGAGTGTTCGACGGGGTGAAAAACTGTTTTTT.

The chain recombines TRBV28 with TRBJ1-3; a weak D match, TRBD1 (5 bases). The germline V gene has CDR1 MDHEN and CDR2 SYDVKM. The CDR3 covers 14 residues. Trimming stripped 5 bases from V and 8 bases from J, with 16 bases between. CDR3 region: CASSDSGPGDTIYF. The CDR3 DNA reads as TGTGCCAGCAGTGATTCCGGGCCGGGGGACACCATATATTTT.

The table lists this clone with a count of one. One end of the junction is discordant with germline, which a read error may explain. The genes are TRBV7-9 and TRBJ1-2, with 7 bases aligning to TRBD1. This CDR3 is built from 13 residues. The germline V gene encodes CDR1 SEHNR and CDR2 FQNEAQ (reference sequence). CDR3 sequence: CASNLAGTDGYTF. The CDR3 DNA sequence: TGTGCCAGCAACTTAGCCGGGACAGATGGCTACACCTTC.

The chain couples TRBV10-3 to TRBJ2-3; 9 bases agree with TRBD1. CDR1 and CDR2 (germline): ENHRY, SYGVKD. The length of the CDR3 is 17 residues. With V trimmed by 3 bases and J by 3 bases, 10 bases remained unmatched. CDR3 sequence reads: CAISDWTGESNTDTQYF. The CDR3 coding sequence is TGTGCCATCAGTGACTGGACAGGGGAAAGCAATACAGATACGCAGTATTTT.

The genes are TRBV6-4 and TRBJ2-4; 9 positions match TRBD1. CDR1 and CDR2 from the germline V gene are MRHNA and SNTAGT. After removal of 6 bases from V and 8 bases from J, the junction contained 11 bases not matched to a gene. There are 15 residues in the CDR3. CDR3 coding DNA: TGTGCCAGCAGCTCACAGGGGGCGAAAGAGGACATTCAGTACTTC. Amino acid sequence: CASSSQGAKEDIQYF.

V usage is TRBV18 and J usage is TRBJ2-1, with a tentative D call TRBD1 (5 bases). CDR1 KGHSH and CDR2 LQKENI come from the germline V gene. V was pared by 3 bases and J by 2 bases, with 11 bases between. The CDR3 spans 15 residues. CDR3 amino acids: CASSPRQGPYNEQFF. The CDR3 nucleotides are TGTGCCAGCTCACCGCGCCAGGGCCCCTACAATGAGCAGTTCTTC.

A word on this clone: Other DNA variants within this sample encode the same CDR3. This chain connects TRBV29-1 to TRBJ2-2; D perhaps matches TRBD1 (6 bases). The germline gives CDR1 SQVTM, CDR2 ANQGSEA. Trimming removed 3 bases at V and 1 base at J, with 6 bases between. The CDR3 is 13 amino acids. The CDR3 here is CSVDRGNTGELFF. In DNA, the CDR3 is TGCAGCGTTGACAGGGGGAACACCGGGGAGCTGTTTTTT.

The chain joins TRBV5-4 to TRBJ1-3, with D possibly being TRBD1 (5 bases). Germline V gene data show CDR1 as SGHNT and CDR2 as YYREEE (reference sequence). This CDR3 contains 13 residues. V shed 0 bases and J shed 9 bases, with 10 bases lying between them. CDR3 amino acids: CASSLERRGTIYF. CDR3 DNA: TGTGCCAGCAGCTTGGAGAGGAGGGGCACCATATATTTT.

The rearrangement uses TRBV19 and TRBJ2-7, with 12 positions matching TRBD1. The V gene's germline CDR1 is LNHDA and CDR2 SQIVND (reference sequence). The CDR3 is made up of 15 amino acids. J lost 4 bases, V lost 3 bases, and 4 bases had no gene match. The CDR3 sequence is CASSMGQGASYEQYF. Here the CDR3 DNA reads TGTGCCAGTAGTATGGGACAGGGGGCAAGTTACGAGCAGTACTTC.

This sequence joins TRBV5-1 and TRBJ2-1; 9 nucleotides agree with TRBD2. V was pared by 0 bases and J by 7 bases, with 8 bases of the junction left unmatched. The CDR3 runs to 16 residues. CDR1 and CDR2 (germline): SGHRS, YFSETQ. CDR3 in amino acids: CASSLARAGGRNEQFF. In nucleotides, the CDR3 is TGCGCCAGCAGCTTGGCGAGGGCGGGAGGGAGGAATGAGCAGTTCTTC.

The DNA for the CDR3 is TGTGCCAGCAGCGTTAGAGCCTCTGGGGCCAACGTCCTGACTTTC. This translates into CASSVRASGANVLTF. The rearrangement links TRBV9 to TRBJ2-6; D remains unclear. In germline, CDR1 is SGDLS, CDR2 YYNGEE. The CDR3 totals 15 residues. Trimming shortened V by 2 bases and J by 0 bases, and 6 bases separated the two germline ends.

The V gene is TRBV18, the J gene TRBJ2-2, with TRBD2 as a possible D gene (6 bases). With 4 bases removed from V and 1 base from J, the gap between germline ends came to 10 bases. CDR1 is KGHSH and CDR2 is LQKENI in the germline V gene. The CDR3 length is 15 residues. The CDR3 DNA sequence: TGTGCCAGCTCACGTCCTAGCGTGAACACCGGGGAGCTGTTTTTT. It codes for CASSRPSVNTGELFF.